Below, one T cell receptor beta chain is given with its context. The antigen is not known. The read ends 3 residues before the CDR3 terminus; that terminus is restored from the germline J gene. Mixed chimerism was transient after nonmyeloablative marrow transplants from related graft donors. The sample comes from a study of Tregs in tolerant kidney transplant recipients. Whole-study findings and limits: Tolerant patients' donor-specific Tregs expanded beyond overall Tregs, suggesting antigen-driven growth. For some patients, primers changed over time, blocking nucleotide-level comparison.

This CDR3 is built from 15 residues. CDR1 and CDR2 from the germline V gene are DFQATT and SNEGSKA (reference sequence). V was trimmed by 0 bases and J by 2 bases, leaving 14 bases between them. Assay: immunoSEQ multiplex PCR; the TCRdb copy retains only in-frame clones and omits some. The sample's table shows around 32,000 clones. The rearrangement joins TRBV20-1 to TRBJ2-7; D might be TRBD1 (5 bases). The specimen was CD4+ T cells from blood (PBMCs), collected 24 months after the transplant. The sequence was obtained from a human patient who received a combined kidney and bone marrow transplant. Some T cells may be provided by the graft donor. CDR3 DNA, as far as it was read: TGCAGTGCTAGAGATAAGGCCTCAGGGCCCTACGAG. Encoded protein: CSARDKASGPYE. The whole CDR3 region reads CSARDKASGPYEQYF.